These 26 T cell receptor beta chains share one sample of origin, sequenced in a study of blood T cell repertoires in COVID-19. Sequenced by immunoSEQ multiplex PCR; TCRdb stores in-frame clones only, minus some. The sample lists roughly 68,000 clones, approximately 88% occurring once. The sequencing input was peripheral blood. The receptors originated from a human donor in a cohort sampled during active COVID-19.

The DNA of the CDR3 is TGCAGCGTTGCCAAGGACACCTACGAGCAGTACTTC. It yields the protein CSVAKDTYEQYF. The chain carries TRBV29-1 and TRBJ2-7; maybe TRBD1 (5 bases). The CDR3 covers 12 residues. Per germline, CDR1 SQVTM and CDR2 ANQGSEA. V lost 4 bases, J lost 2 bases, and 9 bases lay in between.

V is TRBV5-5 and J is TRBJ1-4; D may be TRBD1 (5 bases). The CDR3 has 15 amino acids. V was pared by 0 bases and J by 7 bases, with 13 bases between. Germline loops: CDR1 SGHKS, CDR2 YYEKEE (reference sequence). The CDR3 sequence is CASSLVFRQGEKLFF. CDR3 DNA: TGTGCCAGCAGCTTGGTCTTCAGGCAGGGTGAAAAACTGTTTTTT.

CDR3 nucleotide sequence: TGTGCCAGTAGTAACGGGTATGGCTACACCTTC. Residues: CASSNGYGYTF. The chain combines TRBV19 with TRBJ1-2; no reliable D call. The CDR3 consists of 11 residues. Germline V CDR1 and CDR2: LNHDA, SQIVND (reference sequence). Trimming shortened V by 4 bases and J by 5 bases, and 5 bases separated the two germline ends. The full variable domain, its missing parts supplied by reference TRBV19 and TRBJ1-2, is DGGITQSPKYLFRKEGQNVTLSCEQNLNHDAMYWYRQDPGQGLRLIYYSQIVNDFQKGDIAEGYSVSREKKESFPLTVTSAQKNPTAFYLCASSNGYGYTFGSGTRLTVV.

The chain couples TRBV6-1 to TRBJ2-7; 10 bases map to TRBD1. There are 14 residues in the CDR3. The germline CDR1 and CDR2 sequences are MNHNS and SASEGT. V lost 3 bases, J lost 3 bases, and 2 bases stayed unmatched. DNA of the CDR3: TGTGCCAGCAGTGATTGGACAGGGGGCTACGAGCAGTACTTC. Translated, it gives CASSDWTGGYEQYF.

V usage is TRBV28 and J usage is TRBJ2-3; 15 nucleotides match TRBD2. Germline V gives CDR1 MDHEN, CDR2 SYDVKM. This CDR3 comprises 16 residues. The V segment lost 6 bases and the J segment 6 bases; nucleotides outside the gene matches: 7. CDR3 loop: CASRPGTSGRWDTQYF. CDR3 coding DNA: TGTGCCAGCAGACCCGGGACTAGCGGGAGGTGGGATACGCAGTATTTT.

This rearrangement joins TRBV7-9 to TRBJ1-2; 8 bases match TRBD1. V lost 5 bases, J lost 10 bases, and 6 bases stayed unmatched. The CDR3 spans 12 residues. Looked up from germline, CDR1 is SEHNR and CDR2 is FQNEAQ (reference sequence). CDR3 coding DNA: TGTGCCAGCAGCGTCCCAGGGGGCGACTACACCTTC. This codes for CASSVPGGDYTF.

The chain combines TRBV9 with TRBJ2-1; unclear D gene. This CDR3 region has 12 residues. CDR1 SGDLS and CDR2 YYNGEE come from the germline V gene. V was shortened by 2 bases and J by 9 bases, with 9 bases between the two germline ends. This CDR3 is CASSVALGEQFF. The CDR3 nucleotides are TGTGCCAGCAGCGTCGCCCTAGGTGAGCAGTTCTTC.

This rearrangement joins TRBV2 to TRBJ1-5; TRBD1 matches at 8 bases. The CDR3 extends over 16 amino acids. Per germline, CDR1 SNHLY and CDR2 FYNNEI. Trimming cost V 3 bases and J 2 bases; bases outside gene matches: 6. In nucleotides, the CDR3 is TGTGCCAGCAGTGAGGACAGGGTAGTTGGCAATCAGCCCCAGCATTTT. Its protein is CASSEDRVVGNQPQHF.

This clone qualifies as medium-sized. This sequence joins TRBV9 and TRBJ2-5, with 12 bases aligning to TRBD2. This CDR3 has 17 residues. The junction had 11 bases not matched to a gene; V was cut back by 3 bases and J by 5 bases. Looked up from germline, CDR1 is SGDLS and CDR2 is YYNGEE. The CDR3 region is CASSASGGGMGLETQYF. Written as DNA, the CDR3 is TGTGCCAGCAGCGCTAGCGGGGGGGGCATGGGTCTCGAGACCCAGTACTTC.

The chain's CDR3 is CASSLAGIDGYTF. CDR3 coding DNA: TGCGCCAGCAGCTTGGCAGGGATAGATGGCTACACCTTC. The chain joins TRBV5-1 to TRBJ1-2; TRBD1 is a possible D gene (5 bases). The ends were cut back, 0 bases at V and 6 bases at J, with 9 bases in the middle. The CDR3 runs to 13 residues. The germline V gene has CDR1 SGHRS and CDR2 YFSETQ.

CDR3 sequence (DNA): TGTGCCAGCAGTTTAAGGGGCGGACTAGCGGGAGGGCTTACTACCTACGAGCAGTACTTC. This codes for CASSLRGGLAGGLTTYEQYF. This rearrangement joins TRBV27 to TRBJ2-7; 15 bases line up with TRBD2. The germline CDR1 and CDR2 sequences are MNHEY and SMNVEV (reference sequence). This CDR3 is built from 20 residues. Trimming took 2 bases from V and 2 from J; bases not matched to a gene: 13.

The chain uses TRBV5-1 and TRBJ2-2, with D hard to call. Germline CDR1 and CDR2: SGHRS and YFSETQ. The CDR3 is 16 residues long. Trimming stripped 2 bases from V and 0 bases from J, with 11 bases between. The CDR3 is CASSFLVTANTGELFF. CDR3 coding DNA: TGCGCCAGCAGCTTTTTAGTTACCGCGAACACCGGGGAGCTGTTTTTT.

This chain joins TRBV4-1 and TRBJ2-7; 13 bases are a match to TRBD2. V lost 1 base, J lost 2 bases, and 2 bases stayed unmatched. Germline CDR1 MGHRA, CDR2 YSYEKL. The CDR3 extends over 16 amino acids. The CDR3 DNA reads TGCGCCAGCAGCCAAGGAGGGACTAGCGGGACCTACGAGCAGTACTTC. Translating it yields CASSQGGTSGTYEQYF.

A word on this clone: One end of the junction fails to match germline, which may point to a read error. The chain joins TRBV13 to TRBJ2-3, with D perhaps TRBD2 (6 bases). CDR1 PRHDT and CDR2 FYEKMQ come from the germline V gene (reference sequence). This CDR3 comprises 14 residues. The CDR3 DNA is TGTGCCAGCCGCTTAGCGGAGCCCACAGATACGCAGTATTTT. It encodes CASRLAEPTDTQYF.

The V gene is TRBV5-4, the J gene TRBJ2-6; 8 nucleotides align to TRBD2. The V gene end was trimmed by 3 bases and the J gene end by 0 bases; junction bases not matched to a gene: 8. The CDR3 consists of 18 residues. Germline V gene sequence: CDR1 SGHNT, CDR2 YYREEE (reference sequence). Written as DNA, the CDR3 is TGTGCCAGCAGCTATCGGGGGGGCCTCCTCTCTGGGGCCAACGTCCTGACTTTC. Residues: CASSYRGGLLSGANVLTF.

This clone was seen only once. This chain joins TRBV25-1 and TRBJ2-4, with D uncertain. This CDR3 spans 16 amino acids. The V gene's germline CDR1 is MGHDK and CDR2 SYGVNS. Trimming stripped 2 bases from V and 0 bases from J, with 11 bases between. The CDR3 is CASSEGFNLAKNIQYF. Here the CDR3 DNA reads TGTGCCAGCAGTGAAGGTTTTAACTTAGCCAAAAACATTCAGTACTTC.

The genes are TRBV6-5 and TRBJ1-3; TRBD1 aligns across 7 bases. The V and J ends lost 8 bases and 4 bases, in that order; junction bases with no gene match: 8. There are 14 residues in the CDR3. The germline V gene has CDR1 MNHEY and CDR2 SVGAGI. CDR3: CASRMTGKGNTIYF. The CDR3 DNA follows: TGTGCCAGCCGAATGACAGGGAAGGGAAACACCATATATTTT.

The chain employs TRBV6-4 and TRBJ1-5; the D is unclear. The CDR3 covers 15 residues. The V end was cut by 8 bases, the J end by 2 bases, with 16 bases between. In germline, CDR1 is MRHNA, CDR2 SNTAGT. The CDR3 region has the DNA TGTGCCAGCCGGTGGGTCACACGGGGCAATCAGCCCCAGCATTTT. Its protein product is CASRWVTRGNQPQHF.

The chain carries TRBV7-9 and TRBJ1-3; D is uncertain. CDR3 length: 14 amino acids. V lost 7 bases, J lost 0 bases, and 10 bases lay in between. Germline assignment: CDR1 SEHNR and CDR2 FQNEAQ (reference sequence). CDR3 nucleotides: TGTGCCAGCACCAAGACGGGCTCTGGAAACACCATATATTTT. Translated, it gives CASTKTGSGNTIYF.

In DNA form, the CDR3 reads TGTGCCAGCAAAATCGCCACTAGCCCTATAGATACGCAGTATTTT. It translates to CASKIATSPIDTQYF. V is TRBV7-9 and J is TRBJ2-3; perhaps TRBD2 as D (6 bases). With 7 bases removed from V and 5 bases from J, the gap between germline ends came to 19 bases. This CDR3 spans 15 amino acids. Germline V gene sequence: CDR1 SEHNR, CDR2 FQNEAQ (reference sequence).

The chain's CDR3 is CASSSPIGLFF. DNA for the CDR3: TGTGCCAGCAGTTCTCCCATCGGGCTGTTTTTT. This chain connects TRBV28 to TRBJ1-4; no clear D. Trimming left V 4 bases short and J 14 bases short, with 11 bases between. The CDR3 runs to 11 residues. Germline V gives CDR1 MDHEN, CDR2 SYDVKM.

The rearrangement uses TRBV20-1 and TRBJ1-6; D ambiguous. The CDR3 totals 13 residues. Germline CDR1 DFQATT, CDR2 SNEGSKA (reference sequence). Trimming removed 3 bases at V and 2 bases at J, with 5 bases between. The chain's CDR3 is CSASYTYNSPLHF. The CDR3 coding sequence is TGCAGTGCTAGTTATACCTATAATTCACCCCTCCACTTT.

J is TRBJ2-5 and V is TRBV18; TRBD1 matches 9 bases. V shed 5 bases and J 10 bases; nucleotides not matched to a gene: 11. CDR1 and CDR2 from the germline V gene are KGHSH and LQKENI. This CDR3 has 14 amino acids. CDR3 residues: CASSSRTGEDVQYF. CDR3 DNA sequence: TGTGCCAGCTCATCTCGGACAGGGGAAGATGTCCAGTACTTC.

The chain has TRBV5-1 and TRBJ2-3; 11 bases are shared with TRBD2. V lost 0 bases and J lost 5; bases outside the gene matches: 8. The V gene's germline CDR1 is SGHRS and CDR2 YFSETQ. There are 17 residues in the CDR3. This CDR3 reads CASSLGGSGGAQDTQYF. As DNA, the CDR3 is TGCGCCAGCAGCTTGGGAGGTAGCGGGGGGGCCCAAGATACGCAGTATTTT.

The V gene is TRBV14, the J gene TRBJ1-4; D not resolved. V was shortened by 4 bases and J by 4 bases, with 7 bases between the two germline ends. The CDR3 spans 13 residues. Germline assignment: CDR1 SGHDN and CDR2 FVKESK. The CDR3 region is CASSRAINEKLFF. The CDR3 bases are TGTGCCAGCAGCCGGGCGATTAATGAAAAACTGTTTTTT.

In its sample, this clone was seen a few times. DNA of the CDR3: TGTGCCAGCAGTTCCCCGGGAGGGTTGAGGGAGCAGTACTTC. Protein product: CASSSPGGLREQYF. The gene calls are TRBV6-5 and TRBJ2-7, with 8 bases that match TRBD2. Germline CDR1 is MNHEY and CDR2 is SVGAGI. Losses at the gene ends were 4 bases for V and 7 bases for J; bases not matched to a gene: 9. CDR3 length: 14 amino acids.